This entry concerns a single T cell receptor (beta chain). This sample was taken from a study of blood T cell repertoires in COVID-19. On the study more broadly: From T cells, B-cell-depleted T cells, or PBMCs came the material, which was cDNA or gDNA.

Authors' analysis steps: Amplification of reference gene primers was used by the study to estimate nucleated cell counts. TCRdb keeps only in-frame clones here, not all; method: immunoSEQ multiplex PCR. V, J and clone size reflect that table, while D and trimming were determined from the DNA. The table records 200,000 or so clones, 86% of them present only once. Trimming at V came to 3 bases and at J to 4 bases, leaving 4 bases not matched to a gene. The germline V gene has CDR1 SQVTM and CDR2 ANQGSEA. The CDR3 extends over 13 amino acids. The sequencing sample was made of peripheral blood. The rearrangement links TRBV29-1 to TRBJ1-2; 8 bases align to TRBD1. This receptor was obtained from a man aged 50 or older with acute or convalescent COVID-19. CDR3 sequence reads: CSVDGQGGYGYTF. CDR3 in DNA: TGCAGCGTTGATGGACAGGGAGGCTATGGCTACACCTTC.